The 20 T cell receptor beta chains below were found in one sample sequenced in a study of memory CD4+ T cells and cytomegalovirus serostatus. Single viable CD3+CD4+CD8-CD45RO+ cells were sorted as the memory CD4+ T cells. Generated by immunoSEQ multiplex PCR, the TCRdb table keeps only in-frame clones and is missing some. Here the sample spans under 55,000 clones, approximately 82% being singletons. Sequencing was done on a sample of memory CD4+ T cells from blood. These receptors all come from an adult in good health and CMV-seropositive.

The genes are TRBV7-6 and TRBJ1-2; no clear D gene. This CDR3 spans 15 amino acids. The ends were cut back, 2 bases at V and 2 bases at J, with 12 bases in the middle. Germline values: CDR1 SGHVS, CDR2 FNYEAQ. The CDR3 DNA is TGTGCCAGCAGCTTATCACCAGTCCTAAACTATGGCTACACCTTC. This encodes CASSLSPVLNYGYTF.

The DNA for the CDR3 is TGTGCCAGCAGTTGGCAGGGGGCTCAGCCCCAGCATTTT. The encoded protein is CASSWQGAQPQHF. This chain uses TRBV27 with TRBJ1-5, with TRBD1 matching over 8 bases. Germline assignment: CDR1 MNHEY and CDR2 SMNVEV (reference sequence). This CDR3 contains 13 residues. After removal of 4 bases from V and 6 bases from J, the junction contained 2 bases not matched to a gene.

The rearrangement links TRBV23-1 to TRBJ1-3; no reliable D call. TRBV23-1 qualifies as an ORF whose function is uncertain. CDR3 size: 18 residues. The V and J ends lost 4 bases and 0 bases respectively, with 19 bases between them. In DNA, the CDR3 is TGCGCCAGCAGTCCCACCCCCCTGACGTCATTCTCTGGAAACACCATATATTTT. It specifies CASSPTPLTSFSGNTIYF.

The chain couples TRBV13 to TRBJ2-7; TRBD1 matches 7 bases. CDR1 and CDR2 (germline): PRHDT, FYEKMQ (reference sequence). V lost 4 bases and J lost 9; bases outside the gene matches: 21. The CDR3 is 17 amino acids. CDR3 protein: CASSSIAKGAGQDRQYF. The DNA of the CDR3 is TGTGCCAGCAGCTCTATTGCAAAGGGGGCGGGCCAAGATCGGCAGTACTTC.

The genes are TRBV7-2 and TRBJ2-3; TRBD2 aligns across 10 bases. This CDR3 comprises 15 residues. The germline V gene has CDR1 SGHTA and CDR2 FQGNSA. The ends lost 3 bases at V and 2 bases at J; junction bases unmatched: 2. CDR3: CASSFTSGNTDTQYF. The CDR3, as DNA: TGTGCCAGCAGCTTTACTAGCGGGAACACAGATACGCAGTATTTT.

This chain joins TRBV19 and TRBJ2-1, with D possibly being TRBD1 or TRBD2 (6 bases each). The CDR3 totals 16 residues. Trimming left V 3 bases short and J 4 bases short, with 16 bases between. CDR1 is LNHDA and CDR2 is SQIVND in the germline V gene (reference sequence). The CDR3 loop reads CASSIGGRGLYNEQFF. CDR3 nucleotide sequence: TGTGCCAGTAGTATCGGCGGTCGGGGGCTGTACAATGAGCAGTTCTTC.

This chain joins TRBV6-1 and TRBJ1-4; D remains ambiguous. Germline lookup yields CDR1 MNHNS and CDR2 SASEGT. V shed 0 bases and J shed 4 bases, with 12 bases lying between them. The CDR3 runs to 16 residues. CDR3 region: CASSEALQAFNEKLFF. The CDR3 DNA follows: TGTGCCAGCAGTGAAGCGCTTCAGGCCTTTAATGAAAAACTGTTTTTT.

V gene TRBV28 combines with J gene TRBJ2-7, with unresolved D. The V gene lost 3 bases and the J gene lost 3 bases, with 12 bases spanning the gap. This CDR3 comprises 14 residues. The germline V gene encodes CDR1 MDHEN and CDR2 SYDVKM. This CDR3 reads CASSLMGSNYEQYF. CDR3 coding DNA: TGTGCCAGCAGTTTGATGGGTTCAAACTACGAGCAGTACTTC. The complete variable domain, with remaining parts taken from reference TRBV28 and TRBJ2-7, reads DVKVTQSSRYLVKRTGEKVFLECVQDMDHENMFWYRQDPGLGLRLIYFSYDVKMKEKGDIPEGYSVSREKKERFSLILESASTNQTSMYLCASSLMGSNYEQYFGPGTRLTVT.

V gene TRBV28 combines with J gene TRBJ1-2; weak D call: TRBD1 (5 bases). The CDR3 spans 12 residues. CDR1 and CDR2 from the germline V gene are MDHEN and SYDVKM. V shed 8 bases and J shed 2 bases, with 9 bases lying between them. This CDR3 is CASGGRNYGYTF. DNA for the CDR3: TGTGCCAGCGGGGGACGAAACTATGGCTACACCTTC.

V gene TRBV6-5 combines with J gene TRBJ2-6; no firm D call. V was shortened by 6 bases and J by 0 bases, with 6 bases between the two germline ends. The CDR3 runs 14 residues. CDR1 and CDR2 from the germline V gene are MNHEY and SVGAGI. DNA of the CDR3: TGTGCCAGCAGCCTGGGCTCTGGGGCCAACGTCCTGACTTTC. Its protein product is CASSLGSGANVLTF.

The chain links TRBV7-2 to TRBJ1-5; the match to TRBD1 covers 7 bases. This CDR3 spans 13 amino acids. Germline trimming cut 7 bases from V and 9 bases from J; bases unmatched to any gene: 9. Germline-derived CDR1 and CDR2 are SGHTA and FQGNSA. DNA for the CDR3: TGTGCCAGCACCTTTGACAGGGTCGGGCCCCAGCATTTT. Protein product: CASTFDRVGPQHF.

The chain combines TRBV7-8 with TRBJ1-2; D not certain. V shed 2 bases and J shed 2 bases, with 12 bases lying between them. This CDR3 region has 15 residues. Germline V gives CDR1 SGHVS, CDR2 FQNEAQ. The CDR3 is CASSLYSGKNYGYTF. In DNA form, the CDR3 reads TGTGCCAGCAGCTTATATTCGGGCAAAAACTATGGCTACACCTTC.

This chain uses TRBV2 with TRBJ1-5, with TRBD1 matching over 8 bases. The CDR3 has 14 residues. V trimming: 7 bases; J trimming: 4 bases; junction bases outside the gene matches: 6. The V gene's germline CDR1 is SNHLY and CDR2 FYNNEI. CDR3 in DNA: TGTGCCAGCAACGACAGGGGACCAAATCAGCCCCAGCATTTT. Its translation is CASNDRGPNQPQHF.

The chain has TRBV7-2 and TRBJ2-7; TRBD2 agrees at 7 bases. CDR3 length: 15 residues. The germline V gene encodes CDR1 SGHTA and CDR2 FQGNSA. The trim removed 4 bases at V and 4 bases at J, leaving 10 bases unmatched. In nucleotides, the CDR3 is TGTGCCAGCAGCTCTGTTGCGGGAGTTAGATACGAGCAGTACTTC. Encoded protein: CASSSVAGVRYEQYF.

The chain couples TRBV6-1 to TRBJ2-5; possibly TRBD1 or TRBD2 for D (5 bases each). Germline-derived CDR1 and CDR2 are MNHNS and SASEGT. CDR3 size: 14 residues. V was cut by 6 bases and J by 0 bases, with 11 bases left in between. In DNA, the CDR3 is TGTGCCAGCAGCATCGGGACGTACCAAGAGACCCAGTACTTC. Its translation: CASSIGTYQETQYF.

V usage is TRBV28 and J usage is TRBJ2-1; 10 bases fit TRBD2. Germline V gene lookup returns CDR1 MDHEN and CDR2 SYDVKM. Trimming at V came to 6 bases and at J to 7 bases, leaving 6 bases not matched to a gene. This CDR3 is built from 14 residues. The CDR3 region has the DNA TGTGCCAGCAGGCTAGCGGGAGAGTGGAATGAGCAGTTCTTC. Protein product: CASRLAGEWNEQFF. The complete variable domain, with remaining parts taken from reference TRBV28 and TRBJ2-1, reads DVKVTQSSRYLVKRTGEKVFLECVQDMDHENMFWYRQDPGLGLRLIYFSYDVKMKEKGDIPEGYSVSREKKERFSLILESASTNQTSMYLCASRLAGEWNEQFFGPGTRLTVL.

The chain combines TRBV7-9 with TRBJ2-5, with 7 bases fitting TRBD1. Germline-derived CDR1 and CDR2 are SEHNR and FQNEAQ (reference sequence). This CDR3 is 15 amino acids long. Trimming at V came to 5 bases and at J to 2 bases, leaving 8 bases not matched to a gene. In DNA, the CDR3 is TGTGCCAGCAGCCCGCGACAGGGCCGACAAGAGACCCAGTACTTC. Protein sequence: CASSPRQGRQETQYF.

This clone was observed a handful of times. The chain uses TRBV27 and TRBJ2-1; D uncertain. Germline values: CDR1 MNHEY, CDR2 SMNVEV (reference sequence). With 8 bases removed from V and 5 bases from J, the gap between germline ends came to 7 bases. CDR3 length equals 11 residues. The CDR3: CASGPDNEQFF. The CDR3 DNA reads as TGTGCCAGCGGTCCTGACAATGAGCAGTTCTTC.

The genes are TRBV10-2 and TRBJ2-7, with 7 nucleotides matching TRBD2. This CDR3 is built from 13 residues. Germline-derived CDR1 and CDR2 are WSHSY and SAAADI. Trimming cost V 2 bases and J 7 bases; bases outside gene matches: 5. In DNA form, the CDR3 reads TGCGCCAGCAGTGAGACCCGGACTAGTGAGCAGTACTTC. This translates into CASSETRTSEQYF.

The CDR3 region has the DNA TGTGCCAGCAGCTTATCCACCCCCGCAGGACTAGAAAGGGCAGATACGCAGTATTTT. Translation: CASSLSTPAGLERADTQYF. J is TRBJ2-3 and V is TRBV7-2; 7 bases are shared with TRBD2. CDR1 and CDR2 from the germline V gene are SGHTA and FQGNSA. V was clipped by 2 bases and J by 4 bases; unmatched bases: 18. The CDR3 loop spans 19 amino acids.